This T cell receptor beta chain came from a study of CD8+CD57+ T cells in acquired aplastic anemia. Study in general: Across the sorted CD4+ and CD8+ cells, DNA amounts averaged roughly 3 ug. Study outcomes and limitations: Patients shared some 29 CD8+ CDR3 sequences with controls.

Of note for this clonotype: Its target is not known.

Profiling of TCR beta VDJ combinations and CDR3 sequences used genomic DNA as template. MiXCR was run by TCRdb on the reads, yielding one entry per CDR3 protein. Among hundreds of thousands of distinct CDR3 sequences, under 65% were seen once, and the ten largest hold 1% to 1.5%. Germline V lookup: CDR1 LNHNV, CDR2 YYDKDF (reference sequence). The CDR3 has 13 amino acids. The germline V and J ends were trimmed by 4 bases and 0 bases, with 4 bases remaining between them. Individuals selected for sequencing had exhibited CD8+CD57+ cell expansion on flow cytometry. Patients had received no therapy at the time of blood sampling.

This chain joins TRBV15 and TRBJ1-5; D is uncertain. Sequences were obtained from sorted CD4+, CD8+, or CD8+CD57+ T cells (not recorded which) from PBMCs. The sequence was collected from a human donor with aplastic anemia. The CDR3 reads CATSINSNQPQHF. The DNA for the CDR3 is TGTGCCACCAGCATTAATAGCAATCAGCCCCAGCATTTT.